This T cell receptor (beta chain) originates from a study of control samples from healthy donors and cancer patients. Generated by immunoSEQ multiplex PCR, the TCRdb table keeps only in-frame clones and is missing some. The sample contains around 68,000 clones, 84% of which appear only once. V shed 4 bases and J shed 1 base, with 10 bases lying between them. The CDR3 sequence is 14 residues long. Germline V lookup: CDR1 SNHLY, CDR2 FYNNEI. Specimen: blood. This clonotype was sampled from a man aged 50-60 years in good health. The chain carries TRBV2 and TRBJ2-5; D remains ambiguous. CDR3 sequence reads: CASSGSGGQETQYF. The CDR3 coding sequence is TGTGCCAGCAGTGGTTCCGGCGGCCAAGAGACCCAGTACTTC.